Given below is one TCR beta chain in context. Other nucleotide sequences from this sample produce the same CDR3. This entry comes from a study of blood T cell repertoires in COVID-19. Study context: Samples came from the United States, Italy and Spain, spanning acute and convalescent COVID-19.

In the authors' methods: Cell counts per sample came from amplifying reference gene primers. The assay was immunoSEQ multiplex PCR, and TCRdb's table has in-frame clones only and misses some. That table furnishes V, J and clone size, whereas the DNA furnished D and trimming. Seen here are approximately 270,000 clones, 65% to 90% observed once, and the top ten hold more than 1.5%. Germline V gene data show CDR1 as SNHLY and CDR2 as FYNNEI. The CDR3 spans 15 residues. V was trimmed by 6 bases and J by 0 bases, leaving 9 bases between them. Participants were aged roughly 18 to 95 years, lived in 20 to 25 US areas, and enrolled virtually. Cohort allocation depended upon clinical history that participants reported.

The TCR was taken from a man aged 35 to 55 who had recovered from COVID-19. The chain carries TRBV2 and TRBJ1-6; D not certain. The sequenced material came from PBMCs or T cells enriched from blood (not recorded which). The CDR3 nucleotides are TGTGCCAGCAGGGCGGAGAGCTCCTATAATTCACCCCTCCACTTT. Its protein is CASRAESSYNSPLHF.